The T cell receptor beta chain described here comes from a study of STAT5B mutations in CD4+ large granular lymphocyte leukemia. The study, taken as a whole, reports: Compared with healthy controls (2/35), patient top clones favored TRBV06 (8/27).

The survey-level immunoSEQ assay was used. Produced via immunoSEQ multiplex PCR; TCRdb's table is partial and in-frame only. The sample lists more than 25,000 clones, 65% to 80% seen once, with roughly 6.2% in the top ten. To note about this clone: The antigen is unknown.

CDR1 and CDR2 from the germline V gene are KGHSH and LQKENI. This CDR3 is built from 14 residues. V gave up 3 bases and J gave up 0 bases, with 9 bases separating them. Source material: CD4+ T cells from blood buffy coats. This rearrangement joins TRBV18 to TRBJ2-7; D may be TRBD2 (5 bases). This clonotype was sampled from a human donor in good health. CDR3 in amino acids: CASSPTGNSYEQYV. The CDR3 DNA reads TGTGCCAGCTCACCTACCGGGAACTCCTACGAGCAGTACGTC.